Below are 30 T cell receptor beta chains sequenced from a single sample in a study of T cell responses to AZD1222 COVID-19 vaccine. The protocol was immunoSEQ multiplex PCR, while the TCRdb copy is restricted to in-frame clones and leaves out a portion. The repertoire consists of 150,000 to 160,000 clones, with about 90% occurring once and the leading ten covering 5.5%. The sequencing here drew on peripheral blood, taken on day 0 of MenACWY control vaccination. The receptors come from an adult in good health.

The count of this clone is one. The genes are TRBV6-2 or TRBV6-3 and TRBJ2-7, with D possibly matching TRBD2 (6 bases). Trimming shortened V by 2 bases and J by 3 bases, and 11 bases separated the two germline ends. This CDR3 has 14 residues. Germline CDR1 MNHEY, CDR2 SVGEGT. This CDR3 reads CASSYLGTRYEQYF. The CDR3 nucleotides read TGTGCCAGCAGTTACCTGGGGACTCGCTACGAGCAGTACTTC.

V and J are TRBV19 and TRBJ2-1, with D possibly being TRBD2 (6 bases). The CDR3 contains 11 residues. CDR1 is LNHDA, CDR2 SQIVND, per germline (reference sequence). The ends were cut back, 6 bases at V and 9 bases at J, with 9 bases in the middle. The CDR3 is CASRTGLEQFF. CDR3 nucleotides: TGTGCCAGTAGGACGGGACTTGAGCAGTTCTTC.

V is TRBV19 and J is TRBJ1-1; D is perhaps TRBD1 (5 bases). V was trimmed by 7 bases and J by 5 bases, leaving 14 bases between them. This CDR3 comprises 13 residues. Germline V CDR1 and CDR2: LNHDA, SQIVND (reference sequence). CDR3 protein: CASTRGMRTEAFF. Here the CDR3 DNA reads TGTGCCAGTACGAGGGGAATGAGGACTGAAGCTTTCTTT.

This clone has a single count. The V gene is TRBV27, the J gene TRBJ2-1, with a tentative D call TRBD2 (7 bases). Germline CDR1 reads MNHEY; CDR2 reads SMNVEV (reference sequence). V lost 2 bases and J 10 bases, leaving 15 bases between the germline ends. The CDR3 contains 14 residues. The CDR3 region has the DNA TGTGCCAGCAGTTTAGTGGGGGGGCCACGGGAGCAGTTCTTC. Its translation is CASSLVGGPREQFF.

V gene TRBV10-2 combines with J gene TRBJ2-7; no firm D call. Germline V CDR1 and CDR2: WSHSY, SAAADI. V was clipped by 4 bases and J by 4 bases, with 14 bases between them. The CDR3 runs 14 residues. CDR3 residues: CASSAVGLDYEQYF. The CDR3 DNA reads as TGCGCCAGCAGTGCAGTTGGATTGGATTACGAGCAGTACTTC.

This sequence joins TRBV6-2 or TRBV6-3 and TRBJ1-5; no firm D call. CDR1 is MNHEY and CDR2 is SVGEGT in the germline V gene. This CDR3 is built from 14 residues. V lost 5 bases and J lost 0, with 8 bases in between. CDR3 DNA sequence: TGTGCCAGCAGTCCGACAAATAGCAATCAGCCCCAGCATTTT. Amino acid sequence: CASSPTNSNQPQHF.

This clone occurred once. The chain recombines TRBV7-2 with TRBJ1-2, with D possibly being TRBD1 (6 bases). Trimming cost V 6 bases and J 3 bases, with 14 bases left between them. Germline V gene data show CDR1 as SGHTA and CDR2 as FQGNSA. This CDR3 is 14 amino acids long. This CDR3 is CASRGRDMYYGYTF. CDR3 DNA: TGTGCCAGCAGGGGCCGGGACATGTACTATGGCTACACCTTC. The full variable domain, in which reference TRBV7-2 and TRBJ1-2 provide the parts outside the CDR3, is GAGVSQSPSNKVTEKGKDVELRCDPISGHTALYWYRQSLGQGLEFLIYFQGNSAPDKSGLPSDRFSAERTGGSVSTLTIQRTQQEDSAVYLCASRGRDMYYGYTFGSGTRLTVV.

This CDR3 reads CASSQTPRQGGGNTIYF. In DNA, the CDR3 is TGTGCCAGCAGCCAAACCCCGCGACAGGGGGGAGGAAACACCATATATTTT. This chain uses TRBV3-1 (or the pseudogene TRBV3-2) with TRBJ1-3, with 9 bases lining up with TRBD1. With V trimmed by 2 bases and J by 4 bases, 9 bases remained unmatched. The germline CDR1 and CDR2 sequences are LGHDT and YNNKEL (reference sequence). The CDR3 consists of 17 residues.

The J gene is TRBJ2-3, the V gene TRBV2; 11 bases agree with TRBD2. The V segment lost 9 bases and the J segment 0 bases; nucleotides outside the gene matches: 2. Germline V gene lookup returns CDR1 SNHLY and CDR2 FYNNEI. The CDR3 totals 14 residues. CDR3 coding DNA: TGTGCCAGAGGGACTAGCGGTAGCACAGATACGCAGTATTTT. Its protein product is CARGTSGSTDTQYF.

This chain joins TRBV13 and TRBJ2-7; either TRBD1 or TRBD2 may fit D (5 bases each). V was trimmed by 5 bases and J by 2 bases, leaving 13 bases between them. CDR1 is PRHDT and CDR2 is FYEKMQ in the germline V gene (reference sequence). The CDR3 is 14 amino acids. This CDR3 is CASSPGLRTYEQYF. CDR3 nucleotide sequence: TGTGCCAGCAGCCCGGGGCTCAGGACCTACGAGCAGTACTTC.

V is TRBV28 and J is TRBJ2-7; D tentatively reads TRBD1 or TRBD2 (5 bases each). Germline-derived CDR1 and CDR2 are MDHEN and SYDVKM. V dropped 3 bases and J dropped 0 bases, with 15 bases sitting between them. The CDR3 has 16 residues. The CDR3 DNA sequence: TGTGCCAGCAGTTTGGGGGAGCAGGCAGACTCCTACGAGCAGTACGTC. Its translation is CASSLGEQADSYEQYV.

This chain's CDR3 is CASSRSGTGELFF. As DNA, the CDR3 is TGTGCCAGCAGCCGATCTGGGACCGGGGAGCTGTTTTTT. V and J are TRBV7-3 and TRBJ2-2; D is uncertain. Trimming cost V 5 bases and J 5 bases, with 9 bases left between them. Looked up from germline, CDR1 is SGHTA and CDR2 is FQGTGA. CDR3 length: 13 amino acids.

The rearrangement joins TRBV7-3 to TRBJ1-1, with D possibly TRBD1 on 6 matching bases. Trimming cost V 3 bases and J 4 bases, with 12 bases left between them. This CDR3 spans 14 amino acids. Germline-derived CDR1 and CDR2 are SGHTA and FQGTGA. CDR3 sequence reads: CASSLQQGSTEAFF. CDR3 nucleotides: TGTGCCAGCAGCTTGCAGCAGGGGAGCACTGAAGCTTTCTTT.

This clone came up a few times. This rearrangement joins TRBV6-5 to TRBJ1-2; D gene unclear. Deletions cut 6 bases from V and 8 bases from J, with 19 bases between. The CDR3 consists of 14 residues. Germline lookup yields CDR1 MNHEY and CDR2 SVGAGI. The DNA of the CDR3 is TGTGCCAGCAGCCCGATGGCGGACTACGGAGGCTACACCTTC. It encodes CASSPMADYGGYTF.

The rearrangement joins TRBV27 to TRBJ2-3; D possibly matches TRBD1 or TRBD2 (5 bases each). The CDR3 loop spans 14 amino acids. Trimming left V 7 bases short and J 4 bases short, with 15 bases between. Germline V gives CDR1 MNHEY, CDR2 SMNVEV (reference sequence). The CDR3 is CASTQTGRSDTQYF. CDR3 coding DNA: TGTGCCAGCACCCAGACGGGACGATCAGATACGCAGTATTTT.

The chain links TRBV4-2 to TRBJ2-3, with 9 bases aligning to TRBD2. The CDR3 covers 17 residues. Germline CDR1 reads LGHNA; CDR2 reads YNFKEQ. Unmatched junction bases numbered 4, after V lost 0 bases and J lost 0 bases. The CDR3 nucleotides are TGTGCCAGCAGCCAAGACGGGCTAGCGGGGAGCACAGATACGCAGTATTTT. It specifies CASSQDGLAGSTDTQYF.

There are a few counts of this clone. CDR3 nucleotides: TGTGCCAGCAGCTTAGGGACCAAAAACTATGAAGCTTTCTTT. Residues: CASSLGTKNYEAFF. The gene calls are TRBV11-2 and TRBJ1-1; the D is unclear. This CDR3 comprises 14 residues. Trimming shortened V by 1 base and J by 7 bases, and 13 bases separated the two germline ends. CDR1 is SGHAT, CDR2 FQNNGV, per germline.

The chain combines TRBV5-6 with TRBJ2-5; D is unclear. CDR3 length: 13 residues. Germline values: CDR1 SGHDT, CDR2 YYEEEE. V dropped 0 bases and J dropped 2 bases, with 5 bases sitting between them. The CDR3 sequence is CASSLGFQETQYF. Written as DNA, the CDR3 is TGTGCCAGCAGCTTGGGATTTCAAGAGACCCAGTACTTC.

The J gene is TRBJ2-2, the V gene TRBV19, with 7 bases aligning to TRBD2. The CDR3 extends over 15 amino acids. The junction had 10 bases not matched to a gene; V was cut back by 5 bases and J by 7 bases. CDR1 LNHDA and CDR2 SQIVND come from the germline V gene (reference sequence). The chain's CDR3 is CASSPLGGYGGELFF. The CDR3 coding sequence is TGTGCCAGTAGTCCGCTGGGGGGGTATGGCGGGGAGCTGTTTTTT.

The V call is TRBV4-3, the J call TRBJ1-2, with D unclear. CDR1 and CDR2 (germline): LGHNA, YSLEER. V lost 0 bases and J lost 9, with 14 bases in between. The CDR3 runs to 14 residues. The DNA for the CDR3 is TGCGCCAGCAGCCAAGACGGCGGCCTGGGAAGCTACACCTTC. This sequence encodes CASSQDGGLGSYTF.

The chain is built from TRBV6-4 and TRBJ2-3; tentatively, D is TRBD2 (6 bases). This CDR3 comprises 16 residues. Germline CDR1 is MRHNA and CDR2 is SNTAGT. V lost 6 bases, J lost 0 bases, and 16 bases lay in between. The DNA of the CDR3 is TGTGCCAGCAGCGAGCCCCGGGGAGGTAGCACAGATACGCAGTATTTT. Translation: CASSEPRGGSTDTQYF.

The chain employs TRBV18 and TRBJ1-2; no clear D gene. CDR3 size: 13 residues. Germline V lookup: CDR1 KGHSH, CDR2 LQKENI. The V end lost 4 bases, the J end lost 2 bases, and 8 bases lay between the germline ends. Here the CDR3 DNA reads TGTGCCAGCTCACTGGGTGAAAACTATGGCTACACCTTC. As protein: CASSLGENYGYTF.

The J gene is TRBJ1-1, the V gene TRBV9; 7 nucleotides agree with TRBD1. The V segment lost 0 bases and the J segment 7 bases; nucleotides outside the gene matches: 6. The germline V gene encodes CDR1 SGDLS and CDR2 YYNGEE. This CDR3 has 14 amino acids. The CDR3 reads CASSVDTGVVEAFF. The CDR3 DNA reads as TGTGCCAGCAGCGTAGATACAGGGGTGGTTGAAGCTTTCTTT.

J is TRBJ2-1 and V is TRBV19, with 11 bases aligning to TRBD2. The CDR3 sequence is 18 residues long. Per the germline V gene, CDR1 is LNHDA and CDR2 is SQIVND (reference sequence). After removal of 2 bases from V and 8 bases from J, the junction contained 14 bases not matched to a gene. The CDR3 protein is CASSIKGSSGRIGDEQFF. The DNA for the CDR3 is TGTGCCAGTAGTATAAAGGGGTCTAGCGGGAGGATAGGGGATGAGCAGTTCTTC.

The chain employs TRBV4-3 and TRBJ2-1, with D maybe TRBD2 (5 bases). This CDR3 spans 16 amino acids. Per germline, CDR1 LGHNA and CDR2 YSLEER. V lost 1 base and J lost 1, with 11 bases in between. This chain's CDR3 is CASSQGAAESYNEQFF. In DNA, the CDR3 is TGCGCCAGCAGCCAAGGGGCAGCGGAGTCCTACAATGAGCAGTTCTTC.

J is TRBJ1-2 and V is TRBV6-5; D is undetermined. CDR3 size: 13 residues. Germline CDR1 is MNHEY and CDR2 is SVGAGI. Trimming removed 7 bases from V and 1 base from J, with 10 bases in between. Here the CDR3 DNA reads TGTGCCAGCAAGCAACCGGGTAACTATGGCTACACCTTC. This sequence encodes CASKQPGNYGYTF.

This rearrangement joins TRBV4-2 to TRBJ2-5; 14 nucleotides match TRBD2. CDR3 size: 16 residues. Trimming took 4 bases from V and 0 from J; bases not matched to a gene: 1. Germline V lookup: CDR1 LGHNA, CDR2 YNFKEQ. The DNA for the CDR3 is TGTGCCAGCAGCCCGACTAGCGGGGGGGACCAAGAGACCCAGTACTTC. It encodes CASSPTSGGDQETQYF.

The CDR3 loop reads CASSLSGTGITDTQYF. For the CDR3, the DNA is TGTGCCAGCAGCCTATCCGGGACAGGGATCACAGATACGCAGTATTTT. The chain uses TRBV28 and TRBJ2-3, with 9 positions matching TRBD1. V gave up 6 bases and J gave up 2 bases; unmatched junction bases: 9. From germline, CDR1 is MDHEN and CDR2 SYDVKM. The CDR3 has 16 amino acids.

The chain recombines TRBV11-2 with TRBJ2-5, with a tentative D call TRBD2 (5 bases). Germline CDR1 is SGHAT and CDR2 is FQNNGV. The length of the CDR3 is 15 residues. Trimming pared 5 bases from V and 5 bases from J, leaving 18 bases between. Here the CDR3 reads CASSPADSRRETQYF. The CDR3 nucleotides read TGTGCCAGCAGCCCGGCGGACTCCCGTCGGGAGACCCAGTACTTC.

CDR3 loop: CASRRTGNSPLHF. The CDR3 nucleotides read TGTGCCAGCAGACGGACGGGAAATTCACCCCTCCACTTT. The J gene is TRBJ1-6, the V gene TRBV28; D remains unclear. The CDR3 extends over 13 amino acids. Trimming took 6 bases from V and 7 from J, leaving 10 bases between them. CDR1 MDHEN and CDR2 SYDVKM come from the germline V gene.